This TCR beta chain was recovered during a study of T cells after yellow fever vaccination. Study overall: SMART-Seq v4 Ultra Low Input served to prepare low-cell-number fractions. The study, taken as a whole, reports: It was the secondary response that reached its peak faster, day 5 versus 15, but it was weaker.

One entry per CDR3 protein results from TCRdb running MiXCR on the 5' RACE reads. The sample holds about 260,000 distinct CDR3 sequences, approximately 3.6% seen once. This clonotype appeared many times. Its target is not known. Trimming pared 1 base from V and 4 bases from J, leaving 11 bases between. CDR1 is SEHNR, CDR2 FQNEAQ, per germline (reference sequence). The length of the CDR3 is 16 residues. This specimen consisted of PBMCs, obtained 15 days after the yellow fever booster vaccination. The TCR was taken from a man between 18 and 35 years old who received the YFV17D yellow fever vaccine. The J gene is TRBJ1-6, the V gene TRBV7-9, with D unclear. The CDR3 is CASSLGDFPYNSPLHF. The CDR3 bases are TGTGCCAGCAGCTTAGGAGACTTCCCATATAATTCACCCCTCCACTTT.